These 22 T cell receptor beta chains originate from one sample sequenced in a study of cytomegalovirus exposure and HLA in healthy donors. The study ran its PCR with 60 Vbeta and 13 Jbeta primers. Measured with immunoSEQ multiplex PCR; TCRdb has only the in-frame clones, and not every one. Here the sample spans tens of thousands of clones, 77% being singletons. Sequenced input: PBMCs. These receptors were taken from a middle-aged man in good health and CMV-seropositive.

The CDR3 region is CASYANPTREQYF. The CDR3 DNA follows: TGTGCCAGCTACGCAAATCCCACTCGCGAGCAGTACTTC. V gene TRBV6-5 combines with J gene TRBJ2-7; no clear D gene. The CDR3 extends over 13 amino acids. V was shortened by 8 bases and J by 6 bases, with 17 bases between the two germline ends. Germline V CDR1 and CDR2: MNHEY, SVGAGI.

This clone was observed once. The chain has TRBV10-3 and TRBJ2-1; possible D gene TRBD2, 5 bases. The CDR3 is made up of 13 amino acids. Germline V CDR1 and CDR2: ENHRY, SYGVKD. V gave up 6 bases and J gave up 4 bases, with 10 bases separating them. The CDR3 region is CAIREGPYNEQFF. In nucleotides, the CDR3 is TGTGCCATCAGAGAGGGCCCATACAATGAGCAGTTCTTC.

The chain recombines TRBV25-1 with TRBJ1-1; 7 bases fit TRBD1. Germline V lookup: CDR1 MGHDK, CDR2 SYGVNS. This CDR3 has 12 amino acids. Trimming took 5 bases from V and 10 from J; bases not matched to a gene: 7. CDR3: CASSTGAAGAFF. The CDR3 DNA reads as TGTGCCAGCAGTACAGGGGCCGCCGGAGCTTTCTTT.

This chain uses TRBV11-3 with TRBJ2-5; 11 nucleotides match TRBD2. The junction had 5 bases not matched to a gene; V was cut back by 5 bases and J by 3 bases. This CDR3 comprises 15 residues. Germline CDR1 and CDR2: SGHNT and YENEEA. The DNA for the CDR3 is TGTGCCAGCAGCCAGGGACTAGCGGATGAAGAGACCCAGTACTTC. Translated: CASSQGLADEETQYF.

V is TRBV5-4 and J is TRBJ2-7; 14 bases align to TRBD2. CDR3 length equals 17 residues. In germline, CDR1 is SGHNT, CDR2 YYREEE (reference sequence). The J segment lost 9 bases and the V segment lost 4 bases, leaving 15 bases of the junction unmatched. CDR3 DNA sequence: TGTGCCAGCAGCAGCCCGAGACTAGCGGGAGGGCCGAGTTTGCAGTACTTC. Amino acid sequence: CASSSPRLAGGPSLQYF. The whole variable domain, filled in from reference TRBV5-4 and TRBJ2-7, reads ETGVTQSPTHLIKTRGQQVTLRCSSQSGHNTVSWYQQALGQGPQFIFQYYREEENGRGNFPPRFSGLQFPNYSSELNVNALELDDSALYLCASSSPRLAGGPSLQYFGPGTRLTVT.

This chain links TRBV18 with TRBJ1-1; D call uncertain. Deletions cut 1 base from V and 5 bases from J, with 14 bases between. This CDR3 comprises 15 residues. Germline assignment: CDR1 KGHSH and CDR2 LQKENI. The CDR3 DNA sequence: TGTGCCAGCTCACCACGAGGGAAGGTCGATACTGAAGCTTTCTTT. Protein sequence: CASSPRGKVDTEAFF.

In nucleotides, the CDR3 is TGTGCCAGTAGTATCTGGACTAGCGGGAGGACCGAGCAGTACTTC. Translated: CASSIWTSGRTEQYF. The V and J genes are TRBV19 and TRBJ2-7; 14 nucleotides match TRBD2. V lost 3 bases to trimming and J lost 6 bases; unmatched junction nucleotides: 4. Germline V gives CDR1 LNHDA, CDR2 SQIVND (reference sequence). The CDR3 is made up of 15 amino acids.

This rearrangement joins TRBV15 to TRBJ1-5; perhaps TRBD1 as D (6 bases). The CDR3 runs to 17 residues. Germline CDR1 LNHNV, CDR2 YYDKDF (reference sequence). Deletions cut 1 base from V and 5 bases from J, with 18 bases between. The chain's CDR3 is CATSRGGGRGGDQPQHF. The CDR3 DNA reads TGTGCCACCAGCAGAGGAGGGGGTCGGGGGGGCGATCAGCCCCAGCATTTT. Combining the CDR3 with reference TRBV15 and TRBJ1-5 gives the whole variable domain DAMVIQNPRYQVTQFGKPVTLSCSQTLNHNVMYWYQQKSSQAPKLLFHYYDKDFNNEADTPDNFQSRRPNTSFCFLDIRSPGLGDTAMYLCATSRGGGRGGDQPQHFGDGTRLSIL.

This clone was counted only a few times. The chain has TRBV15 and TRBJ2-1; 10 nucleotides align to TRBD2. V gave up 9 bases and J gave up 7 bases; unmatched junction bases: 12. The length of the CDR3 is 15 residues. Germline V gives CDR1 LNHNV, CDR2 YYDKDF (reference sequence). The CDR3 loop is CATTGVLAGSNEQFF. CDR3 nucleotide sequence: TGTGCCACGACCGGGGTACTAGCGGGATCGAATGAGCAGTTCTTC.

The chain has TRBV21-1 and TRBJ2-5; TRBD1 is the table's D call, not checked against the DNA. TRBV21-1 has pseudogene status. CDR3 length: 14 amino acids. This CDR3 reads CASSKHDRVETQYF. CDR3 sequence (DNA): TGTGCCAGCAGCAAACACGACAGGGTTGAGACCCAGTACTTC.

Note on this clone: Germline is not matched at one junction end, which may reflect a read error. The rearrangement links TRBV7-9 to TRBJ1-6; D may be TRBD1 (6 bases). Germline V CDR1 and CDR2: SEHNR, FQNEAQ (reference sequence). There are 18 residues in the CDR3. CDR3: CSSSRSTGGSSYNSPLHF. In DNA form, the CDR3 reads TGTTCCAGCAGCCGGTCGACAGGAGGTAGCTCCTATAATTCACCCCTCCACTTT.

This clone has just a few counts. V gene TRBV5-6 combines with J gene TRBJ2-5; TRBD2 aligns across 13 bases. The CDR3 spans 14 residues. With V trimmed by 4 bases and J by 5 bases, 2 bases remained unmatched. Looked up from germline, CDR1 is SGHDT and CDR2 is YYEEEE. The chain's CDR3 is CASSTSGREETQYF. The CDR3 DNA reads as TGTGCCAGCAGCACTAGCGGGAGGGAGGAGACCCAGTACTTC.

J is TRBJ2-3 and V is TRBV5-4; 12 bases fit TRBD2. CDR1 SGHNT and CDR2 YYREEE come from the germline V gene (reference sequence). V dropped 4 bases and J dropped 6; count of bases not matched to a gene: 6. The CDR3 covers 15 residues. The CDR3 region is CASSQTSGRPDTQYF. Written as DNA, the CDR3 is TGTGCCAGCAGCCAGACTAGCGGGAGACCTGATACGCAGTATTTT.

The chain is built from TRBV5-4 and TRBJ2-2; 7 bases match TRBD1. V was pared by 3 bases and J by 3 bases, with 5 bases of the junction left unmatched. Germline-derived CDR1 and CDR2 are SGHNT and YYREEE (reference sequence). CDR3 size: 15 residues. CDR3 residues: CASSSIDRDTGELFF. In DNA form, the CDR3 reads TGTGCCAGCAGCTCGATAGACAGGGACACCGGGGAGCTGTTTTTT.

V gene TRBV5-1 combines with J gene TRBJ1-3, with 10 bases aligning to TRBD1. The trim removed 4 bases at V and 2 bases at J, leaving 3 bases unmatched. Germline CDR1 reads SGHRS; CDR2 reads YFSETQ. The CDR3 runs 15 residues. In DNA, the CDR3 is TGCGCCAGCAGCAGCGGGACAGGGGCTGGAAACACCATATATTTT. It translates to CASSSGTGAGNTIYF.

This clone is classed as medium-sized. The rearrangement joins TRBV6-4 to TRBJ2-1, with a possible D match to TRBD2 (6 bases). Trimming left V 4 bases short and J 8 bases short, with 18 bases between. Germline assignment: CDR1 MRHNA and CDR2 SNTAGT. This CDR3 has 15 amino acids. The CDR3 loop reads CASSVTGGTLDEQFF. CDR3 nucleotides: TGTGCCAGCAGTGTAACGGGCGGGACGCTTGATGAGCAGTTCTTC.

The DNA for the CDR3 is TGTGCCAGCAGTTACGGCCCGAATAGCAATCAGCCCCAGCATTTT. Translated: CASSYGPNSNQPQHF. The chain has TRBV6-5 and TRBJ1-5; the D is unclear. V was shortened by 2 bases and J by 0 bases, with 8 bases between the two germline ends. The CDR3 loop spans 15 amino acids. CDR1 and CDR2 (germline): MNHEY, SVGAGI.

There are a few counts of this clone. This chain uses TRBV15 with TRBJ2-3; 10 nucleotides line up with TRBD2. Trimming took 1 base from V and 1 from J; bases not matched to a gene: 5. This CDR3 contains 17 residues. Germline V gene lookup returns CDR1 LNHNV and CDR2 YYDKDF (reference sequence). CDR3 DNA: TGTGCCACCAGCAGAGGGGCTGGACTAGCGGGCACAGATACGCAGTATTTT. Residues: CATSRGAGLAGTDTQYF.

The J gene is TRBJ2-5, the V gene TRBV30, with 10 positions matching TRBD1. J was trimmed by 5 bases and V by 6 bases; bases with no gene match: 6. Germline CDR1 GTSNPN, CDR2 SVGIG (reference sequence). This CDR3 has 13 amino acids. Written as DNA, the CDR3 is TGTGCCTGTGACAGGGGGCAGTGGGAGACCCAGTACTTC. Amino acids: CACDRGQWETQYF.

This chain links TRBV30 with TRBJ2-1; D is possibly TRBD2 (6 bases). Trimming removed 4 bases from V and 0 bases from J, with 13 bases in between. This CDR3 spans 15 amino acids. Germline lookup yields CDR1 GTSNPN and CDR2 SVGIG (reference sequence). CDR3 amino acids: CAWTGRGISYNEQFF. The CDR3 coding sequence is TGTGCCTGGACCGGTCGGGGGATCTCCTACAATGAGCAGTTCTTC.

This sequence joins TRBV19 and TRBJ2-2; possible D gene TRBD1, 5 bases. V lost 5 bases and J lost 4, with 11 bases in between. The germline V gene encodes CDR1 LNHDA and CDR2 SQIVND (reference sequence). This CDR3 contains 14 residues. The CDR3, as DNA: TGTGCCAGTAGTGATCCAGGGCGCACCGGGGAGCTGTTTTTT. This gives the protein CASSDPGRTGELFF.

This chain connects TRBV9 to TRBJ2-1; D might be TRBD2 (6 bases). The germline V gene has CDR1 SGDLS and CDR2 YYNGEE. V was clipped by 3 bases and J by 0 bases, with 16 bases between them. The CDR3 covers 17 residues. This CDR3 is CASSAPPAGGSYNEQFF. CDR3 coding DNA: TGTGCCAGCAGCGCCCCCCCCGCCGGGGGCTCCTACAATGAGCAGTTCTTC.